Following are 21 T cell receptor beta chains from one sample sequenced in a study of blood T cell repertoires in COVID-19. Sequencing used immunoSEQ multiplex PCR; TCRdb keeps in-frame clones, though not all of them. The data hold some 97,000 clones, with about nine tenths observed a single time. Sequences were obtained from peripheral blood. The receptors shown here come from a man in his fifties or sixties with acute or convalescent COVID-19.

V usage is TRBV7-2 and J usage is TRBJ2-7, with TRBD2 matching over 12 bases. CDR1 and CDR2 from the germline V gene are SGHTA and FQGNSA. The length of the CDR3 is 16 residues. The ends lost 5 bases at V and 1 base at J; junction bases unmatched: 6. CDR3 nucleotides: TGTGCCAGCAGCCTGACTAGCGGGGGAGGATCCTACGAGCAGTACTTC. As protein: CASSLTSGGGSYEQYF.

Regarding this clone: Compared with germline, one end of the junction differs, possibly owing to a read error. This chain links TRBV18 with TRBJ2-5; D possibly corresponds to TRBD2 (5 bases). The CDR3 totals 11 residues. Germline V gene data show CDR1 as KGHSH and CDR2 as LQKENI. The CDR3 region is CASGPWESQYF. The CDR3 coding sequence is TGTGCCAGCGGTCCCTGGGAGAGCCAGTACTTC.

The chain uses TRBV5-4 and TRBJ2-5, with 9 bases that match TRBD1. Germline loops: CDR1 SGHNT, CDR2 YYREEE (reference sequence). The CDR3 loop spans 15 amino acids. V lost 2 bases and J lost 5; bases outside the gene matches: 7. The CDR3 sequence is CASSLGQGIGETQYF. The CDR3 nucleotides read TGTGCCAGCAGCTTAGGACAGGGGATTGGGGAGACCCAGTACTTC.

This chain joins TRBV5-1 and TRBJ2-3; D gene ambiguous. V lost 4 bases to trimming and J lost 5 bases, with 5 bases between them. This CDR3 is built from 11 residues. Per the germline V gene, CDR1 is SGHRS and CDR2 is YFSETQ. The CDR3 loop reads CASSEKDTQYF. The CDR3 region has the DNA TGCGCCAGCAGCGAGAAAGATACGCAGTATTTT.

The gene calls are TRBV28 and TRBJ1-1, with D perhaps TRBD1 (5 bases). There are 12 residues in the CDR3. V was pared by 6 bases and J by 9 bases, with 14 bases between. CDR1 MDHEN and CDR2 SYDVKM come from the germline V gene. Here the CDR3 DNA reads TGTGCCAGCAGGGGACTGTCCCGAAAAGCTTTCTTT. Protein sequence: CASRGLSRKAFF.

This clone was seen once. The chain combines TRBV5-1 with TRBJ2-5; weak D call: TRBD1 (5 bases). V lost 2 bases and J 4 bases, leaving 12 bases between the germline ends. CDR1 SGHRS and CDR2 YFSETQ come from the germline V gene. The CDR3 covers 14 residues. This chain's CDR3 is CASSFSTGAETQYF. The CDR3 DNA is TGCGCCAGCAGCTTTAGTACTGGGGCAGAGACCCAGTACTTC.

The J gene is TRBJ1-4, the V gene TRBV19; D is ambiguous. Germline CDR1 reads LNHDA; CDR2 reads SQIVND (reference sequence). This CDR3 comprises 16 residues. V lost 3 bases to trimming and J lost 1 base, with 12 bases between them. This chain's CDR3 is CASSITAGRTNEKLFF. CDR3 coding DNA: TGTGCCAGTAGTATTACGGCAGGCCGAACTAATGAAAAACTGTTTTTT.

In DNA, the CDR3 is TGTGCCAGCAGTAGTAGCGTAGCCAAAAACATTCAGTACTTC. Translating gives CASSSSVAKNIQYF. The rearrangement uses TRBV6-6 and TRBJ2-4; a possible D gene is TRBD2 (5 bases). The ends were cut back, 5 bases at V and 0 bases at J, with 8 bases in the middle. This CDR3 contains 14 residues. The germline V gene encodes CDR1 MNHNY and CDR2 SVGAGI (reference sequence).

CDR3 in amino acids: CASSATGGGETQYF. The CDR3 DNA follows: TGCGCCAGCAGCGCTACAGGGGGCGGGGAGACCCAGTACTTC. The J gene is TRBJ2-5, the V gene TRBV5-1; 9 nucleotides match TRBD1. Germline trimming cut 4 bases from V and 5 bases from J; bases unmatched to any gene: 6. This CDR3 spans 14 amino acids. CDR1 is SGHRS, CDR2 YFSETQ, per germline.

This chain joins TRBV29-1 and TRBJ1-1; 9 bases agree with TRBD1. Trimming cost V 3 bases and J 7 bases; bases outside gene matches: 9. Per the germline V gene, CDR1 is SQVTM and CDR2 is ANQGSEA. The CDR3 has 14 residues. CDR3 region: CSVDRGQGTSEAFF. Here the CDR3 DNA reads TGCAGCGTTGATCGGGGACAGGGTACCAGTGAAGCTTTCTTT.

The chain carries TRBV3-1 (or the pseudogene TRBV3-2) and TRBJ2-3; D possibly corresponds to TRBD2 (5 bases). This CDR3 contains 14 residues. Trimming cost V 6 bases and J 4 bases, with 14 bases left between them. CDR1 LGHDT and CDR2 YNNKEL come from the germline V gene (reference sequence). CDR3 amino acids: CASRRAASADTQYF. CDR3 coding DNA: TGTGCCAGCAGGAGGGCAGCCTCGGCAGATACGCAGTATTTT.

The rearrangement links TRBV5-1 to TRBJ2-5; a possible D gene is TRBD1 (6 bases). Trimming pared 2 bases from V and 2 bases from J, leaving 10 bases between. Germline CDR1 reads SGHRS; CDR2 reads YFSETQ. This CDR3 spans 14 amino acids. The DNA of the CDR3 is TGCGCCAGCAGCTTTCAGGGGTGGCAAGAGACCCAGTACTTC. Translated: CASSFQGWQETQYF.

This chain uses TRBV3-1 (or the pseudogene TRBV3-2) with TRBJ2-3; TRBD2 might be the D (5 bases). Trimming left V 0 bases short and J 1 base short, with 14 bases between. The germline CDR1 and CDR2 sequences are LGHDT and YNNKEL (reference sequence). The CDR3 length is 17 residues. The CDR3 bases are TGTGCCAGCAGCCAAGATCACGCTAGCCAGGGCACAGATACGCAGTATTTT. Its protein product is CASSQDHASQGTDTQYF.

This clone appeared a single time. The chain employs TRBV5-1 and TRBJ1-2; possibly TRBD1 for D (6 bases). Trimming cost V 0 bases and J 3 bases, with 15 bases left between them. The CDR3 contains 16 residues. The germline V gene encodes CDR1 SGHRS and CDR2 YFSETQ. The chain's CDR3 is CASSLGFRDTYYGYTF. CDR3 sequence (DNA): TGCGCCAGCAGCTTGGGATTTCGGGACACCTACTATGGCTACACCTTC.

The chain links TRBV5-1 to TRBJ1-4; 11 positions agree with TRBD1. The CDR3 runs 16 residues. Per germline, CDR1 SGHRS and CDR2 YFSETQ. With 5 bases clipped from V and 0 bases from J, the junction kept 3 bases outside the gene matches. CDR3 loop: CASSRGQGATNEKLFF. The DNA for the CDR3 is TGCGCCAGCAGTCGGGGACAGGGGGCAACTAATGAAAAACTGTTTTTT.

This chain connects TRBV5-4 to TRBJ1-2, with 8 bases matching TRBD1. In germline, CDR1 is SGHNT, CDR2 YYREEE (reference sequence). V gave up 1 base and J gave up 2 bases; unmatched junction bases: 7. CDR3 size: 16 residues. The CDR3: CASSLSNRDRNYGYTF. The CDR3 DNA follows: TGTGCCAGCAGCTTGAGTAACCGGGACAGGAACTATGGCTACACCTTC.

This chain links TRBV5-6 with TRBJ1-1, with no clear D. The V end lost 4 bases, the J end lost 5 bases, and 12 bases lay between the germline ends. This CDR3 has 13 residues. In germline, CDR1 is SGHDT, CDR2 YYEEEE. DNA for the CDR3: TGTGCCAGCAGCCGGACTCGGCGGACTGAAGCTTTCTTT. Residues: CASSRTRRTEAFF.

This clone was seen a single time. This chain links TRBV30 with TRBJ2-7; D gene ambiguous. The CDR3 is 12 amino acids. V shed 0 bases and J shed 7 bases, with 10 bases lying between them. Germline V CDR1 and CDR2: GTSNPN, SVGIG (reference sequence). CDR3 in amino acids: CAWSVSHREQYF. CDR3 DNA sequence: TGTGCCTGGAGTGTGAGCCACCGGGAGCAGTACTTC.

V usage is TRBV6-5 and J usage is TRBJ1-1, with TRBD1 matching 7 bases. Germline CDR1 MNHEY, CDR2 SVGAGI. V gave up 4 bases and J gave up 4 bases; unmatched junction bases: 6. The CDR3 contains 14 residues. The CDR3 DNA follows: TGTGCCAGCAGTTCCGACAGGGTAAGCACTGAAGCTTTCTTT. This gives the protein CASSSDRVSTEAFF.

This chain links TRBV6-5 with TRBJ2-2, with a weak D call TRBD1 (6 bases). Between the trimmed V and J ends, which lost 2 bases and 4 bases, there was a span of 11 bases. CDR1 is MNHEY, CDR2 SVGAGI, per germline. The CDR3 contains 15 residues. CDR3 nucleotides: TGTGCCAGCAGTTACGGACAGCGCGGCACCGGGGAGCTGTTTTTT. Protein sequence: CASSYGQRGTGELFF.

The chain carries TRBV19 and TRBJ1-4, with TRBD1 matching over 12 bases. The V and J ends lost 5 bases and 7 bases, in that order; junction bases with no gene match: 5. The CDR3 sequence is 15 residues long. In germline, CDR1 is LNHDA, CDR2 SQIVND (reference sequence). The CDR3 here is CASSGGQGASEKLFF. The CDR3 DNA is TGTGCCAGTAGTGGGGGACAGGGGGCATCTGAAAAACTGTTTTTT.